Listed below are T cell receptor beta chains from one sample, sequenced in a study of siplizumab effects on memory and regulatory T cells. Using immunoSEQ multiplex PCR, the repertoire was profiled, and TCRdb retains in-frame clones only, with some absent. The sample records roughly 75,000 clones, 93% being singletons. Sequencing was done on a sample of CD8+ T cells sorted from blood. The receptors originated from a human donor in good health. Both conserved end residues are part of each CDR3. The D gene is left open where the match is weak. A row's size may be missing; if present it is once, few, many or a size class.

J gene,V gene,D gene,clone size,CDR3 protein,CDR3 DNA
TRBJ2-3,TRBV4-2,.,.,CASSQSLSGVGADTQYF,TGTGCCAGCAGCCAATCCCTATCAGGGGTAGGGGCAGATACGCAGTATTTT
TRBJ1-6,TRBV4-1,.,few,CASSQVGGGNSPLHF,TGCGCCAGCAGCCAAGTTGGGGGAGGTAATTCACCCCTCCACTTT
TRBJ2-2,TRBV27,TRBD2,.,CASSSDGEGTGELFF,TGTGCCAGCTCCTCGGATGGGGAGGGCACCGGGGAGCTGTTTTTT
TRBJ2-7,TRBV11-3,.,.,CASSPRGGAPYEQYF,TGTGCCAGCAGCCCGCGCGGAGGGGCTCCCTACGAGCAGTACTTC
TRBJ1-1,TRBV4-1,.,.,CASSQVGVSYTEAFF,TGCGCCAGCAGCCAAGTTGGTGTCAGCTACACTGAAGCTTTCTTT
TRBJ1-6,TRBV27,.,once,CASMASSYNSPLHF,TGTGCCAGCATGGCGAGCTCCTATAATTCACCCCTCCACTTT
TRBJ1-5,TRBV9,.,.,CASSATDLSNQPQHF,TGTGCCAGCAGCGCGACAGACTTAAGCAATCAGCCCCAGCATTTT
TRBJ2-1,TRBV14,.,.,CASSSPGYNEQFF,TGTGCCAGCAGCTCCCCGGGATACAATGAGCAGTTCTTC
TRBJ2-3,TRBV18,TRBD2,.,CASLSGGSTDTQYF,TGTGCCAGCCTTAGCGGGGGGAGCACAGATACGCAGTATTTT
TRBJ2-3,TRBV19,.,.,CASSTYQEDIDTQYF,TGTGCCAGTAGTACCTACCAGGAGGATATAGATACGCAGTATTTT
TRBJ2-1,TRBV5-1,.,.,CASSNDRSSYNEQFF,TGCGCCAGCAGCAACGACAGGAGCTCCTACAATGAGCAGTTCTTC
TRBJ1-5,TRBV7-9,.,.,CASQGGGDQPQHF,TGTGCCAGCCAGGGAGGTGGGGATCAGCCCCAGCATTTT
TRBJ2-7,TRBV7-6,.,.,CASSPRGGYEQYF,TGTGCCAGCAGCCCCCGGGGCGGCTACGAGCAGTACTTC
TRBJ2-1,TRBV4-3,TRBD2,.,CASSQDLGGNEQFF,TGCGCCAGCAGCCAAGATCTGGGGGGGAATGAGCAGTTCTTC
TRBJ2-3,TRBV29-1,TRBD1,.,CSVSTDRADTQYF,TGCAGCGTTTCTACCGACAGGGCAGATACGCAGTATTTT
TRBJ2-7,TRBV4-2,TRBD2,.,CASSQEKSSGYEQYF,TGTGCCAGCAGCCAAGAAAAGTCTAGCGGATACGAGCAGTACTTC
TRBJ2-1,TRBV27,.,.,CASSFSRTYNEQFF,TGTGCCAGCAGTTTTTCGAGGACCTACAATGAGCAGTTCTTC
TRBJ1-2,TRBV9,.,once,CASRPPTGWVEYGYTF,TGTGCCAGCAGGCCTCCAACAGGGTGGGTTGAGTATGGCTACACCTTC
TRBJ2-6,TRBV4-2,.,.,CATSGANVLTF,TGTGCCACGTCTGGGGCCAACGTCCTGACTTTC
TRBJ1-1,TRBV27,.,.,CASSVSGVSWTEAFF,TGTGCCAGCAGTGTATCAGGAGTCTCGTGGACTGAAGCTTTCTTT
TRBJ2-1,TRBV19,.,.,CASSGRYNEQFF,TGTGCCAGTAGTGGTCGCTACAATGAGCAGTTCTTC
TRBJ1-5,TRBV15,.,once,CATSRVAADNQPQHF,TGTGCCACCAGCAGAGTGGCGGCAGACAATCAGCCCCAGCATTTT
TRBJ2-1,TRBV19,TRBD2,.,CASSPMGLAGTDEQFF,TGTGCCAGTAGTCCTATGGGACTAGCGGGGACGGATGAGCAGTTCTTC
TRBJ2-3,TRBV10-2,TRBD2,.,CASSTSGGNTDGHGTQYF,TGCGCCAGCAGTACTAGCGGGGGGAACACAGATGGCCATGGTACGCAGTATTTT
TRBJ2-7,TRBV19,.,.,CASSIDSPLSPTYEQYF,TGTGCCAGTAGTATAGATTCCCCCCTCTCCCCTACCTACGAGCAGTACTTC
TRBJ2-5,TRBV6-5,.,.,CASSYRQYQETQYF,TGTGCCAGCAGTTATCGACAATACCAAGAGACCCAGTACTTC
TRBJ1-5,TRBV7-2,.,.,CASRQTVSNQPQHF,TGTGCCAGCAGACAGACAGTTAGCAATCAGCCCCAGCATTTT
TRBJ2-5,TRBV5-4,TRBD1,.,CASSPTGGVRETQYF,TGTGCCAGCAGCCCGACAGGGGGAGTTCGAGAGACCCAGTACTTC
TRBJ1-1,TRBV29-1,TRBD1,few,CSVEDSGRGSTEAFF,TGCAGCGTTGAAGATTCGGGCAGGGGGAGCACTGAAGCTTTCTTT
TRBJ1-1,TRBV4-2,.,.,CASSQERGWGDTEAFF,TGTGCCAGCAGCCAAGAGCGCGGCTGGGGGGACACTGAAGCTTTCTTT
TRBJ2-3,TRBV9,.,.,CASSVITGDTQYF,TGTGCCAGCAGCGTTATTACGGGAGATACGCAGTATTTT
TRBJ2-1,TRBV4-3,.,.,CASSQDRTGSSYNEQFF,TGCGCCAGCAGCCAAGATCGAACGGGTAGCTCCTACAATGAGCAGTTCTTC
TRBJ2-1,TRBV27,TRBD2,.,CASSFTSAGGEQFF,TGTGCCAGCAGTTTTACTAGCGCCGGGGGTGAGCAGTTCTTC
TRBJ1-4,TRBV27,.,.,CASSPQDGEKLFF,TGTGCCAGCAGTCCGCAGGATGGTGAAAAACTGTTTTTT
TRBJ2-7,TRBV9,TRBD1,.,CASSEGAGPPTAEQYF,TGTGCCAGCAGCGAGGGGGCCGGCCCACCGACTGCCGAGCAGTACTTC
TRBJ2-5,TRBV7-2,.,.,CASSLAPMVAEIGETQYF,TGTGCCAGCAGCTTAGCGCCCATGGTAGCGGAAATAGGGGAGACCCAGTACTTC
TRBJ1-2,TRBV27,.,few,CASSSLLDGYTF,TGTGCCAGCAGTTCGCTACTCGATGGCTACACCTTC
TRBJ1-1,TRBV28,.,.,CASSSDGNTEAFF,TGTGCCAGCAGCTCCGACGGGAACACTGAAGCTTTCTTT
TRBJ2-3,TRBV9,.,once,CASSVGGGLSTDTQYF,TGTGCCAGCAGCGTAGGTGGGGGCTTAAGCACAGATACGCAGTATTTT
TRBJ1-5,TRBV6-5,TRBD1,once,CASCPDRAGQPQHF,TGTGCCAGCTGTCCCGACAGGGCCGGTCAGCCCCAGCATTTT
TRBJ2-7,TRBV11-2,TRBD1,.,CASTNPGQGYEQYF,TGTGCCAGCACCAATCCGGGACAGGGTTACGAGCAGTACTTC
TRBJ1-5,TRBV7-9,.,.,CASSLDSSNQPQHF,TGTGCCAGCAGCTTAGATTCCTCGAATCAGCCCCAGCATTTT
TRBJ2-1,TRBV7-3,TRBD1,.,CASSAETGGLGNEQFF,TGTGCCAGCAGCGCAGAGACAGGGGGCTTGGGCAATGAGCAGTTCTTC
TRBJ2-7,TRBV7-8,TRBD1,.,CASSPTTGGILYYEQYF,TGTGCCAGCAGCCCGACGACAGGGGGGATACTCTACTACGAGCAGTACTTC
TRBJ2-7,TRBV4-1,.,.,CASSQDFAGLTYEQYF,TGCGCCAGCAGCCAAGATTTTGCGGGACTCACCTACGAGCAGTACTTC
TRBJ1-2,TRBV6-6,.,.,CASSYSGGSGYTF,TGTGCCAGCAGTTACTCAGGTGGTTCTGGATACACCTTC
TRBJ2-5,TRBV5-5,.,.,CASSFATSSQETQYF,TGTGCCAGCAGCTTCGCTACCAGTTCCCAAGAGACCCAGTACTTC
TRBJ1-1,TRBV7-8,.,many,CASSLEILGVAFF,TGTGCCAGCAGCTTAGAGATCCTGGGGGTGGCTTTCTTT
TRBJ2-1,TRBV18,.,once,CASSSTISKSSYNEQFF,TGTGCCAGCTCATCCACCATTTCCAAGAGCTCCTACAATGAGCAGTTCTTC
TRBJ1-5,TRBV19,TRBD1,.,CASSVGQPNQPQHF,TGTGCCAGTAGTGTGGGACAGCCTAATCAGCCCCAGCATTTT
TRBJ2-7,TRBV27,TRBD1,.,CASSLTPGTVPYEQYF,TGTGCCAGCAGTTTGACACCCGGGACAGTGCCCTACGAGCAGTACTTC
TRBJ1-4,TRBV4-1,.,.,CAALGRDGAYEKLFF,TGCGCCGCCCTAGGCAGGGACGGGGCTTATGAAAAACTGTTTTTT
TRBJ2-5,TRBV15,.,.,CATSREEETQYF,TGTGCCACCAGCAGGGAAGAAGAGACCCAGTACTTC